Shown below are 29 T cell receptor beta chains from a single sample sequenced in a study of CD8+ T cells in alopecia areata. Sequencing relied on a cDNA template that was reverse transcribed from extracted RNA. Here immunoSEQ multiplex PCR was the method, and the copy in TCRdb shows in-frame clones only, minus some. Seen here are roughly 190,000 clones, 45% to 65% observed once, and the top ten hold approximately 3.5%. Specified treatment: oral pan-JAK inhibitor, 5-10 mg twice daily. The sample consisted of CD4+ T cells sorted from blood, taken at week 4, from a patient treated with tofacitinib. These receptors all come from a human donor with alopecia areata.

A few counts support this clone. The chain couples TRBV30 to TRBJ2-3, with D unresolved. Germline CDR1 GTSNPN, CDR2 SVGIG (reference sequence). The CDR3 length is 13 residues. V was pared by 0 bases and J by 3 bases, with 7 bases between. The CDR3 region has the DNA TGTGCCTGGAGTGTGCAGGAGACAGATACGCAGTATTTT. Translation: CAWSVQETDTQYF.

V and J are TRBV6-1 and TRBJ2-7; D remains unclear. CDR3 size: 12 residues. Germline CDR1 and CDR2: MNHNS and SASEGT. Trimming cost V 6 bases and J 8 bases, with 14 bases left between them. Here the CDR3 reads CASSRALDQQYF. CDR3 DNA: TGTGCCAGCAGCCGGGCCCTGGACCAGCAGTACTTC.

The chain couples TRBV30 to TRBJ1-6; 7 bases align to TRBD1. Trimming at V came to 5 bases and at J to 8 bases, leaving 12 bases not matched to a gene. From germline, CDR1 is GTSNPN and CDR2 SVGIG (reference sequence). This CDR3 has 15 residues. Written as DNA, the CDR3 is TGTGCCTGGGGCCGCGGGACAGTAGGGGATTCACCCCTCCACTTT. This gives the protein CAWGRGTVGDSPLHF. Complete variable domain (other parts from reference TRBV30 and TRBJ1-6): SQTIHQWPATLVQPVGSPLSLECTVEGTSNPNLYWYRQAAGRGLQLLFYSVGIGQISSEVPQNLSASRPQDRQFILSSKKLLLSDSGFYLCAWGRGTVGDSPLHFGNGTRLTVT.

The chain has TRBV6-5 and TRBJ2-5; either TRBD1 or TRBD2 may supply D (6 bases each). Per germline, CDR1 MNHEY and CDR2 SVGAGI. The CDR3 covers 15 residues. V was pared by 5 bases and J by 5 bases, with 18 bases between. Here the CDR3 DNA reads TGTGCCAGCAGTCCCTCAGGGGTAGGGGGGGAGACCCAGTACTTC. Amino acids: CASSPSGVGGETQYF.

This rearrangement joins TRBV4-1 to TRBJ2-4; D call uncertain. Germline V gives CDR1 MGHRA, CDR2 YSYEKL. V lost 0 bases and J lost 3, with 15 bases in between. The CDR3 contains 17 residues. The CDR3 loop is CASSQDLSALGKNIQYF. Written as DNA, the CDR3 is TGCGCCAGCAGCCAAGATCTTTCGGCGCTGGGCAAAAACATTCAGTACTTC.

The rearrangement joins TRBV7-3 to TRBJ2-5; D gene uncertain. Germline V gene data show CDR1 as SGHTA and CDR2 as FQGTGA. V lost 2 bases to trimming and J lost 0 bases, with 13 bases between them. This CDR3 is built from 16 residues. The CDR3 spells CASSLGVTPYQETQYF. In nucleotides, the CDR3 is TGTGCCAGCAGCTTAGGGGTTACTCCGTACCAAGAGACCCAGTACTTC.

The V gene is TRBV6-1, the J gene TRBJ2-1, with 10 bases that match TRBD1. The CDR3 extends over 14 amino acids. V lost 4 bases, J lost 5 bases, and 2 bases stayed unmatched. CDR1 and CDR2 (germline): MNHNS, SASEGT. The CDR3, as DNA: TGTGCCAGCAGTGTGGGACAGGGGCACAATGAGCAGTTCTTC. It yields the protein CASSVGQGHNEQFF.

This clone has a handful of counts. The chain recombines TRBV18 with TRBJ2-7; D may match TRBD1 or TRBD2 (5 bases each). V was clipped by 0 bases and J by 3 bases, with 18 bases between them. The CDR3 runs to 17 residues. The germline V gene has CDR1 KGHSH and CDR2 LQKENI. The CDR3 spells CASSPPGPGRSNYEQYF. CDR3 nucleotides: TGTGCCAGCTCACCACCGGGACCGGGACGCTCCAACTACGAGCAGTACTTC.

The chain uses TRBV30 and TRBJ2-7; no definite D call. CDR3 length: 11 amino acids. Looked up from germline, CDR1 is GTSNPN and CDR2 is SVGIG (reference sequence). Deletions cut 5 bases from V and 7 bases from J, with 12 bases between. The CDR3 DNA reads TGTGCCTGGGGAGAGGTAGAAGAGCAGTACTTC. Its translation is CAWGEVEEQYF.

V is TRBV6-6 and J is TRBJ2-5; D possibly corresponds to TRBD1 (6 bases). There are 14 residues in the CDR3. The V end lost 7 bases, the J end lost 2 bases, and 14 bases lay between the germline ends. From germline, CDR1 is MNHNY and CDR2 SVGAGI (reference sequence). DNA of the CDR3: TGTGCCAGCAAACCTACAGGGTTTCAAGAGACCCAGTACTTC. Translated, it gives CASKPTGFQETQYF.

This chain uses TRBV25-1 with TRBJ2-7; D not resolved. Germline V gives CDR1 MGHDK, CDR2 SYGVNS. V lost 5 bases and J 2 bases, leaving 16 bases between the germline ends. The CDR3 length is 15 residues. The CDR3 DNA is TGTGCCAGCAGTCCGATGGTGGGCAGAGCCTACGAGCAGTACTTC. Translating it yields CASSPMVGRAYEQYF.

The chain links TRBV4-2 to TRBJ2-3; TRBD2 matches at 14 bases. Germline V gives CDR1 LGHNA, CDR2 YNFKEQ. J was trimmed by 2 bases and V by 8 bases; bases with no gene match: 9. CDR3 size: 17 residues. CDR3 in amino acids: CASGIRTSGGFTDTQYF. The DNA for the CDR3 is TGTGCCAGCGGTATCAGGACTAGCGGGGGGTTCACAGATACGCAGTATTTT.

The chain has TRBV7-9 and TRBJ1-2; possible D gene TRBD1, 6 bases. V lost 1 base to trimming and J lost 2 bases, with 11 bases between them. Germline V gene lookup returns CDR1 SEHNR and CDR2 FQNEAQ (reference sequence). The CDR3 runs to 15 residues. The CDR3 loop is CASSLGRGANYGYTF. CDR3 DNA: TGTGCCAGCAGCTTAGGACGGGGGGCAAACTATGGCTACACCTTC.

The CDR3: CASSLVSKNTEAFF. In nucleotides, the CDR3 is TGTGCCAGCAGCTTGGTCAGTAAGAACACTGAAGCTTTCTTT. The chain joins TRBV7-2 to TRBJ1-1, with unresolved D. The CDR3 totals 14 residues. With 3 bases removed from V and 1 base from J, the gap between germline ends came to 9 bases. Germline lookup yields CDR1 SGHTA and CDR2 FQGNSA.

The rearrangement joins TRBV29-1 to TRBJ2-3, with TRBD1 matching over 7 bases. J lost 0 bases, V lost 7 bases, and 10 bases had no gene match. The CDR3 contains 15 residues. Germline V CDR1 and CDR2: SQVTM, ANQGSEA. The CDR3 sequence is CSALDRRTSTDTQYF. CDR3 DNA: TGCAGCGCACTGGACAGGCGTACTAGCACAGATACGCAGTATTTT.

This sequence joins TRBV7-9 and TRBJ2-7; TRBD2 might be the D (5 bases). CDR3 length equals 13 residues. V shed 5 bases and J shed 6 bases, with 14 bases lying between them. Per the germline V gene, CDR1 is SEHNR and CDR2 is FQNEAQ (reference sequence). This CDR3 reads CASSPDGLGEQYF. The DNA for the CDR3 is TGTGCCAGCAGCCCCGATGGACTCGGCGAGCAGTACTTC. Combining the CDR3 with reference TRBV7-9 and TRBJ2-7 gives the whole variable domain DTGVSQNPRHKITKRGQNVTFRCDPISEHNRLYWYRQTLGQGPEFLTYFQNEAQLEKSRLLSDRFSAERPKGSFSTLEIQRTEQGDSAMYLCASSPDGLGEQYFGPGTRLTVT.

The chain links TRBV29-1 to TRBJ2-1; 8 nucleotides match TRBD2. Trimming removed 4 bases from V and 9 bases from J; junction bases left unmatched: 17. The CDR3 loop spans 16 amino acids. Germline values: CDR1 SQVTM, CDR2 ANQGSEA. CDR3 amino acids: CSVVFRGGRLLVEQFF. The CDR3 DNA follows: TGCAGCGTTGTCTTTCGGGGGGGCCGTTTGTTGGTTGAGCAGTTCTTC.

The chain is built from TRBV4-2 and TRBJ1-2; no clear D. Trimming took off 1 base at V and 8 bases at J, with 5 bases between the two ends. There are 11 residues in the CDR3. Germline V gene data show CDR1 as LGHNA and CDR2 as YNFKEQ. The CDR3: CASSQGDGYTF. The CDR3 DNA sequence: TGTGCCAGCAGCCAAGGCGACGGCTACACCTTC.

The CDR3 nucleotides read TGTGCCAGCAGCTTACAGGTGGGCTCCTACAATGAGCAGTTCTTC. Translation gives CASSLQVGSYNEQFF. V is TRBV7-2 and J is TRBJ2-1; D is unresolved. Germline V CDR1 and CDR2: SGHTA, FQGNSA. The length of the CDR3 is 15 residues. V was cut by 2 bases and J by 0 bases, with 8 bases left in between.

This clone was found a few times. The chain has TRBV29-1 and TRBJ2-3; D might be TRBD1 (7 bases). Germline CDR1 SQVTM, CDR2 ANQGSEA. The CDR3 consists of 16 residues. The germline V and J ends were trimmed by 7 bases and 3 bases, with 23 bases remaining between them. The CDR3 protein is CSAQGPGGLGTDTQYF. CDR3 nucleotides: TGCAGCGCCCAAGGGCCAGGGGGACTGGGAACAGATACGCAGTATTTT.

The chain has TRBV30 and TRBJ1-3; perhaps TRBD1 as D (5 bases). V shed 3 bases and J shed 2 bases, with 17 bases lying between them. The CDR3 is made up of 16 amino acids. Germline V lookup: CDR1 GTSNPN, CDR2 SVGIG (reference sequence). In nucleotides, the CDR3 is TGTGCCTGGAGGGGGGGACTGCGGATGCCTGGAAACACCATATATTTT. Amino acids: CAWRGGLRMPGNTIYF.

The chain has TRBV4-1 and TRBJ1-2; D is uncertain. CDR1 is MGHRA, CDR2 YSYEKL, per germline. The CDR3 covers 11 residues. V lost 3 bases and J 5 bases, leaving 4 bases between the germline ends. The CDR3, as DNA: TGCGCCAGCAGCCAGGGATATGGCTACACCTTC. Amino acids: CASSQGYGYTF.

This clone was picked up one time. The chain combines TRBV6-5 with TRBJ2-3; D might be TRBD1 or TRBD2, each matching 5 bases. V shed 4 bases and J shed 2 bases, with 13 bases lying between them. CDR1 is MNHEY, CDR2 SVGAGI, per germline. The CDR3 spans 15 residues. CDR3 loop: CASSSWGTLTDTQYF. CDR3 sequence (DNA): TGTGCCAGCAGTTCATGGGGGACCCTCACAGATACGCAGTATTTT.

The CDR3 DNA sequence: TGTGCCAGCAGTTTTCGGGGGGGAAGCACAGATACGCAGTATTTT. Translating gives CASSFRGGSTDTQYF. This rearrangement joins TRBV2 to TRBJ2-3; 8 bases map to TRBD2. CDR1 is SNHLY and CDR2 is FYNNEI in the germline V gene. V shed 5 bases, J shed 0 bases, and the junction held 4 bases outside the gene matches. The CDR3 loop spans 15 amino acids. The whole variable domain, remainder taken from reference TRBV2 and TRBJ2-3, is EPEVTQTPSHQVTQMGQEVILRCVPISNHLYFYWYRQILGQKVEFLVSFYNNEISEKSEIFDDQFSVERPDGSNFTLKIRSTKLEDSAMYFCASSFRGGSTDTQYFGPGTRLTVL.

J is TRBJ2-5 and V is TRBV30; no clear D gene. Germline assignment: CDR1 GTSNPN and CDR2 SVGIG (reference sequence). The CDR3 has 12 residues. V was clipped by 3 bases and J by 5 bases, with 10 bases between them. CDR3 in DNA: TGTGCCTGGAGCCCTCTCCGGGAGACCCAGTACTTC. Residues: CAWSPLRETQYF.

This clone was detected a few times. This chain joins TRBV2 and TRBJ2-6; D uncertain. V lost 2 bases, J lost 0 bases, and 5 bases lay in between. Germline V CDR1 and CDR2: SNHLY, FYNNEI. The CDR3 loop spans 15 amino acids. CDR3 DNA sequence: TGTGCCAGCAGTGAACGGGTCTCTGGGGCCAACGTCCTGACTTTC. Protein: CASSERVSGANVLTF.

This clone was seen more than once but under ten times. The gene calls are TRBV9 and TRBJ2-7; 10 bases align to TRBD2. CDR3 length: 15 residues. The germline CDR1 and CDR2 sequences are SGDLS and YYNGEE. The ends lost 1 base at V and 4 bases at J; junction bases unmatched: 5. CDR3 nucleotide sequence: TGTGCCAGCAGCGTAAGTACTAGCGGGGAGTACGAGCAGTACTTC. Amino acids: CASSVSTSGEYEQYF. Variable domain in full (rest from reference TRBV9 and TRBJ2-7): DSGVTQTPKHLITATGQRVTLRCSPRSGDLSVYWYQQSLDQGLQFLIQYYNGEERAKGNILERFSAQQFPDLHSELNLSSLELGDSALYFCASSVSTSGEYEQYFGPGTRLTVT.

In its sample, this clone was seen a few times. The chain has TRBV10-3 and TRBJ2-2; D is possibly TRBD1 (5 bases). The CDR3 spans 14 residues. Trimming stripped 2 bases from V and 1 base from J, with 5 bases between. Germline V lookup: CDR1 ENHRY, CDR2 SYGVKD. Here the CDR3 DNA reads TGTGCCATCAGTGAGACAGGGAACACCGGGGAGCTGTTTTTT. Translated: CAISETGNTGELFF.

This clone has just a few counts. This chain joins TRBV29-1 and TRBJ2-5, with 8 positions matching TRBD1. The ends lost 7 bases at V and 6 bases at J; junction bases unmatched: 7. This CDR3 has 12 residues. From germline, CDR1 is SQVTM and CDR2 ANQGSEA. As DNA, the CDR3 is TGCAGCGCTCCCGACAGGGGCCAGACCCAGTACTTC. This gives the protein CSAPDRGQTQYF. The full variable domain, in which reference TRBV29-1 and TRBJ2-5 provide the parts outside the CDR3, is SAVISQKPSRDICQRGTSLTIQCQVDSQVTMMFWYRQQPGQSLTLIATANQGSEATYESGFVIDKFPISRPNLTFSTLTVSNMSPEDSSIYLCSAPDRGQTQYFGPGTRLLVL.